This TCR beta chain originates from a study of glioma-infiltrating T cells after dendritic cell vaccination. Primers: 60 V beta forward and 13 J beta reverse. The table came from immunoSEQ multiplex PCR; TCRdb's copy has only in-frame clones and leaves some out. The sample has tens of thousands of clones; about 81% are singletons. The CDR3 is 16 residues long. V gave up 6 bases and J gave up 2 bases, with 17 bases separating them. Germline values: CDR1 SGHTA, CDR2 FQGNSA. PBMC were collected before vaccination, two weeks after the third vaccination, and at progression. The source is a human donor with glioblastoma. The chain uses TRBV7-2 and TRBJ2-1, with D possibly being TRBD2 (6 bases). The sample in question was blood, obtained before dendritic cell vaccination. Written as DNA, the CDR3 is TGTGCCAGCAGGCCTCCGGGGGACCGCGCCTACAATGAGCAGTTCTTC. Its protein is CASRPPGDRAYNEQFF.